What follows are 5 T cell receptor beta chains derived from one specimen sequenced in a study of T cell repertoires in cytomegalovirus infection. Their recognized antigens are unknown. Each CDR3 protein is one row after TCRdb ran MiXCR on the reads. The sample has roughly 54,000 distinct CDR3 sequences, about 33% seen once. The specimen was PBMCs, sequenced either directly or after in vitro stimulation (not recorded which). All receptors come from a human donor in good health (CMV status not recorded). Some clones in this sample may be carry-over from other donors' samples.

The chain uses TRBV27 and TRBJ2-7, with D perhaps TRBD2 (5 bases). This CDR3 region has 14 residues. Germline V gives CDR1 MNHEY, CDR2 SMNVEV (reference sequence). The V end was cut by 7 bases, the J end by 1 base, with 14 bases between. The CDR3 protein is CASTKAAGSYEQYF. As DNA, the CDR3 is TGTGCCAGCACTAAGGCGGCGGGTTCCTACGAGCAGTACTTC.

A word on this clonotype: One junction end disagrees with the germline gene, perhaps due to a read error. This sequence joins TRBV11-2 and TRBJ2-5; 7 nucleotides agree with TRBD2. This CDR3 is built from 13 residues. Germline V CDR1 and CDR2: SGHAT, FQNNGV. The DNA for the CDR3 is TGTGCCAGCAGCTTGTCAGGGAGGGCGACCCAGTACTTT. It codes for CASSLSGRATQYF.

This rearrangement joins TRBV5-4 to TRBJ1-1; 7 bases are shared with TRBD1. The CDR3 loop spans 14 amino acids. After removal of 1 base from V and 3 bases from J, the junction contained 3 bases not matched to a gene. Germline CDR1 is SGHNT and CDR2 is YYREEE (reference sequence). Here the CDR3 DNA reads TGTGCCAGCAGCTTGTCAGGGGGGGACACTGAAGCTTTCTTT. Translating it yields CASSLSGGDTEAFF.

V gene TRBV28 combines with J gene TRBJ1-5; no firm D call. Per the germline V gene, CDR1 is MDHEN and CDR2 is SYDVKM. CDR3 size: 15 residues. The V end lost 6 bases, the J end lost 1 base, and 13 bases lay between the germline ends. The CDR3 coding sequence is TGTGCCAGCAGCTTAGCCTTGGGAAGCAATCAGCCCCAGCATTTT. Protein sequence: CASSLALGSNQPQHF.

This clonotype was picked up many times. J is TRBJ1-5 and V is TRBV2; no reliable D call. This CDR3 comprises 13 residues. The V end lost 10 bases, the J end lost 4 bases, and 14 bases lay between the germline ends. Germline V gene sequence: CDR1 SNHLY, CDR2 FYNNEI. The CDR3 spells CATRLRFNQPQHF. The DNA of the CDR3 is TGTGCCACCAGGCTCCGCTTTAATCAGCCCCAGCATTTT.